This note documents a single T cell receptor (beta chain) sequence. Every contributor of samples was a Caucasian grown-up residing in Nashville, Tennessee. The repertoire was sequenced with immunoSEQ multiplex PCR; TCRdb's copy has only in-frame clones and lacks some. The repertoire includes approximately 1,500,000 clones, roughly 96% of them detected once, and 0.95% to 1.5% sits in the top ten. This record comes from a study of shared clonotypes between healthy human individuals. The V gene's germline CDR1 is MDHEN and CDR2 SYDVKM. This CDR3 contains 16 residues. Trimming removed 3 bases from V and 1 base from J; junction bases left unmatched: 4.

J is TRBJ2-3 and V is TRBV28; 10 bases line up with TRBD2. Sequenced input: naive CD4+ T cells sorted from blood. Subset noted: CD45RA+ positively selected. The receptor was derived from a young man in good health. The CDR3 loop is CASSFRLAGGTDTQYF. The DNA for the CDR3 is TGTGCCAGCAGTTTTCGTCTAGCGGGGGGCACAGATACGCAGTATTTT.